These 22 T cell receptor beta chains were sequenced from one sample in a study of memory CD4+ T cells and cytomegalovirus serostatus. Single viable CD3+CD4+CD8-CD45RO+ cells were sorted as the memory CD4+ T cells. Measured with immunoSEQ multiplex PCR; TCRdb has only the in-frame clones, and not every one. The profile shows under 50,000 clones, about three quarters of them singletons. Input material: memory CD4+ T cells from blood. The receptors derive from an adult in good health and CMV-seronegative.

The CDR3 region is CASTSRAEPADTQYF. For the CDR3, the DNA is TGCGCCAGCACCTCCCGGGCCGAGCCCGCAGATACGCAGTATTTT. This rearrangement joins TRBV5-1 to TRBJ2-3; D gene ambiguous. The CDR3 is made up of 15 amino acids. The germline CDR1 and CDR2 sequences are SGHRS and YFSETQ. The V end lost 6 bases, the J end lost 4 bases, and 18 bases lay between the germline ends.

This clone appeared a few times. The chain uses TRBV30 and TRBJ1-5, with no clear D. V shed 0 bases and J shed 6 bases, with 6 bases lying between them. Germline CDR1 and CDR2: GTSNPN and SVGIG (reference sequence). This CDR3 has 12 amino acids. The DNA of the CDR3 is TGTGCCTGGAGTGTACGAGGTCAGCCCCAGCATTTT. Translation: CAWSVRGQPQHF.

The chain couples TRBV19 to TRBJ2-1; the match to TRBD2 covers 8 bases. Trimming cost V 3 bases and J 0 bases; bases outside gene matches: 13. This CDR3 is 19 amino acids long. Germline CDR1 reads LNHDA; CDR2 reads SQIVND (reference sequence). CDR3 sequence (DNA): TGTGCCAGTAGTATTGGGGGAGCGGGGGTAAAAAGCTCCTACAATGAGCAGTTCTTC. Translated: CASSIGGAGVKSSYNEQFF.

The V and J genes are TRBV6-6 and TRBJ2-2; perhaps TRBD2 as D (5 bases). The CDR3 spans 14 residues. Deletions cut 5 bases from V and 8 bases from J, with 15 bases between. Germline values: CDR1 MNHNY, CDR2 SVGAGI (reference sequence). The CDR3 sequence is CASSPSRGRGELFF. The CDR3 nucleotides read TGTGCCAGCAGTCCCTCACGGGGTAGGGGGGAGCTGTTTTTT.

The chain uses TRBV29-1 and TRBJ1-2, with unresolved D. The germline CDR1 and CDR2 sequences are SQVTM and ANQGSEA. This CDR3 is 12 amino acids long. V was trimmed by 6 bases and J by 2 bases, leaving 10 bases between them. CDR3 DNA sequence: TGCAGCGTAGGCCAGCAAAACTATGGCTACACCTTC. It encodes CSVGQQNYGYTF.

J is TRBJ2-3 and V is TRBV4-2; 14 nucleotides match TRBD2. There are 16 residues in the CDR3. Germline lookup yields CDR1 LGHNA and CDR2 YNFKEQ. The V segment lost 3 bases and the J segment 5 bases; nucleotides outside the gene matches: 4. This CDR3 is CASSHPGLAGGDTQYF. DNA for the CDR3: TGTGCCAGCAGCCACCCCGGACTAGCGGGGGGAGATACGCAGTATTTT.

The chain recombines TRBV5-1 with TRBJ2-3; a possible D gene is TRBD2 (6 bases). V dropped 4 bases and J dropped 1 base, with 16 bases sitting between them. The germline gives CDR1 SGHRS, CDR2 YFSETQ. The CDR3 runs 16 residues. The CDR3 loop is CASSEGRGTGTDTQYF. The DNA for the CDR3 is TGCGCCAGCAGCGAAGGGCGGGGAACCGGCACAGATACGCAGTATTTT.

V usage is TRBV5-1 and J usage is TRBJ1-5, with a tentative D call TRBD1 (5 bases). The V end lost 4 bases, the J end lost 5 bases, and 22 bases lay between the germline ends. CDR3 length: 17 residues. The germline gives CDR1 SGHRS, CDR2 YFSETQ. CDR3 bases: TGCGCCAGCAGCCCGGAGGGGAGCAACAAGGGGTATCAGCCCCAGCATTTT. This gives the protein CASSPEGSNKGYQPQHF.

The CDR3 spells CASSSTGGGEQFF. As DNA, the CDR3 is TGTGCCAGCAGTTCGACAGGGGGAGGTGAGCAGTTCTTC. The chain recombines TRBV7-6 with TRBJ2-1; TRBD1 matches at 9 bases. J gave up 9 bases and V 6 bases, and 6 bases lay outside the gene matches. Germline-derived CDR1 and CDR2 are SGHVS and FNYEAQ. This CDR3 is built from 13 residues.

This clone was picked up a small number of times. V and J are TRBV10-3 and TRBJ1-2, with TRBD1 identical over 7 bases. The CDR3 has 14 amino acids. Germline V lookup: CDR1 ENHRY, CDR2 SYGVKD. V was pared by 0 bases and J by 6 bases, with 4 bases of the junction left unmatched. CDR3 nucleotide sequence: TGTGCCATCAGTGAGTCCGACAGGGAGAATGGCTACACCTTC. Translated, it gives CAISESDRENGYTF.

The chain employs TRBV18 and TRBJ2-2; 7 nucleotides agree with TRBD1. Germline CDR1 is KGHSH and CDR2 is LQKENI. J lost 4 bases, V lost 3 bases, and 8 bases had no gene match. The CDR3 has 16 amino acids. Here the CDR3 DNA reads TGTGCCAGCTCACCCCGGGACAGCCCGACCACCGGGGAGCTGTTTTTT. This codes for CASSPRDSPTTGELFF. Drawing the rest from reference TRBV18 and TRBJ2-2, the complete variable domain is NAGVMQNPRHLVRRRGQEARLRCSPMKGHSHVYWYRQLPEEGLKFMVYLQKENIIDESGMPKERFSAEFPKEGPSILRIQQVVRGDSAAYFCASSPRDSPTTGELFFGEGSRLTVL.

The chain recombines TRBV7-9 with TRBJ2-3; D remains unclear. The germline gives CDR1 SEHNR, CDR2 FQNEAQ (reference sequence). This CDR3 spans 14 amino acids. Trimming took 1 base from V and 3 from J, leaving 8 bases between them. The CDR3 loop reads CASSLGLETDTQYF. In DNA, the CDR3 is TGTGCCAGCAGCTTAGGGCTAGAAACAGATACGCAGTATTTT.

V and J are TRBV15 and TRBJ1-5, with 7 nucleotides matching TRBD1. V trimming: 2 bases; J trimming: 3 bases; junction bases outside the gene matches: 4. Germline values: CDR1 LNHNV, CDR2 YYDKDF (reference sequence). The CDR3 runs 15 residues. The CDR3 bases are TGTGCCACCAGCAGACCGACAGGGATCAATCAGCCCCAGCATTTT. Translated: CATSRPTGINQPQHF.

The chain has TRBV20-1 and TRBJ1-2; the D is unclear. Trimming removed 5 bases from V and 4 bases from J, with 8 bases in between. The CDR3 length is 11 residues. CDR1 is DFQATT, CDR2 SNEGSKA, per germline (reference sequence). CDR3 DNA: TGCAGTGCTCCAGTCGCCTATGGCTACACCTTC. This gives the protein CSAPVAYGYTF.

This clone was picked up a small number of times. This chain uses TRBV6-1 with TRBJ1-3; 7 bases are a match to TRBD1. Germline V gives CDR1 MNHNS, CDR2 SASEGT. CDR3 length: 16 residues. Trimming took 1 base from V and 0 from J; bases not matched to a gene: 3. The CDR3 coding sequence is TGTGCCAGCAGTGAAGGGGGGACAGCCTCTGGAAACACCATATATTTT. Protein product: CASSEGGTASGNTIYF.

This clone occurred a few times. The chain links TRBV11-2 to TRBJ2-7, with 8 bases that match TRBD1. Trimming cost V 5 bases and J 3 bases; bases outside gene matches: 9. Germline CDR1 reads SGHAT; CDR2 reads FQNNGV. This CDR3 has 15 residues. The CDR3 DNA reads as TGTGCCAGCAGCCCGCTCGGACAGGGACGCTACGAGCAGTACTTC. Its protein is CASSPLGQGRYEQYF.

The chain's CDR3 is CAWNRDRGAGELFF. The CDR3 coding sequence is TGTGCCTGGAACCGGGACAGGGGCGCCGGGGAGCTGTTTTTT. V and J are TRBV30 and TRBJ2-2; 10 nucleotides line up with TRBD1. The CDR3 is 14 amino acids. From germline, CDR1 is GTSNPN and CDR2 SVGIG (reference sequence). After removal of 4 bases from V and 6 bases from J, the junction contained 5 bases not matched to a gene.

The rearrangement links TRBV7-8 to TRBJ1-1, with 9 bases aligning to TRBD1. CDR3 length equals 12 residues. CDR1 and CDR2 from the germline V gene are SGHVS and FQNEAQ. V was clipped by 5 bases and J by 11 bases; unmatched bases: 6. CDR3 sequence (DNA): TGTGCCAGCAGCCCGGACAGGGGAGTGGCTTTCTTT. Its translation: CASSPDRGVAFF.

DNA for the CDR3: TGTGCCAGTAGTATAGGGCCCTCTGGGGCCAACGTCCTGACTTTC. Encoded protein: CASSIGPSGANVLTF. This chain uses TRBV19 with TRBJ2-6, with D hard to call. The CDR3 has 15 amino acids. CDR1 is LNHDA and CDR2 is SQIVND in the germline V gene (reference sequence). The V and J ends lost 1 base and 0 bases respectively, with 4 bases between them.

The chain employs TRBV5-1 and TRBJ1-1; 7 nucleotides match TRBD1. In germline, CDR1 is SGHRS, CDR2 YFSETQ. With V trimmed by 1 base and J by 1 base, 1 base remained unmatched. The CDR3 is 14 amino acids. DNA of the CDR3: TGCGCCAGCAGCTTGCAGGGGGGGAACACTGAAGCTTTCTTT. Amino acids: CASSLQGGNTEAFF.

This clone was detected only a few times. The chain is built from TRBV2 and TRBJ1-1, with a weak D call TRBD1 (5 bases). The V and J ends lost 7 bases and 1 base respectively, with 19 bases between them. From germline, CDR1 is SNHLY and CDR2 FYNNEI. CDR3 length: 16 residues. CDR3: CASTLGQGTRNTEAFF. The CDR3 nucleotides are TGTGCCAGCACGCTCGGCCAGGGCACACGGAACACTGAAGCTTTCTTT.

The rearrangement links TRBV11-2 to TRBJ1-4; D is ambiguous. Germline values: CDR1 SGHAT, CDR2 FQNNGV. The CDR3 is made up of 13 amino acids. Trimming removed 6 bases at V and 5 bases at J, with 10 bases between. Here the CDR3 reads CASSNSGNEKLFF. CDR3 nucleotide sequence: TGTGCCAGCAGTAACTCCGGCAATGAAAAACTGTTTTTT.